A selection of T cell receptor beta chains follows, all from one sample in a study of blood T cell repertoires in COVID-19. Method: immunoSEQ multiplex PCR; TCRdb's copy keeps in-frame clones and lacks some. Found here are 240,000 or so clones, 70% to 90% of them singletons; the top ten hold 0.87%. The sample consisted of PBMCs or T cells enriched from blood (not recorded which). The receptors derive from a man aged 50-60 years who had been exposed to COVID-19. Each CDR3 is given with its conserved first and last residue. The order of the fields is V gene, J gene, clone size, D gene, CDR3 protein, CDR3 DNA. D genes are given only for firm matches. Clone size is stated in some rows and not others, as once, few, many or a class when expanded.

TRBV6-6	TRBJ1-5	-	TRBD1	CASSWGQGAGQPQHF	TGTGCCAGCAGCTGGGGACAGGGGGCAGGGCAGCCCCAGCATTTT
TRBV5-1	TRBJ1-2	-	TRBD1	CASSLQGALDGYTF	TGCGCCAGCAGCCTACAGGGGGCGCTTGATGGCTACACCTTC
TRBV7-2	TRBJ1-1	-	TRBD1	CASSPRGARTEAFF	TGTGCCAGCAGCCCCAGGGGGGCCCGCACTGAAGCTTTCTTT
TRBV5-1	TRBJ2-5	once	TRBD2	CASSFNPLPSGKETQYF	TGCGCCAGCAGCTTCAACCCCTTGCCTAGCGGAAAAGAGACCCAGTACTTC
TRBV9	TRBJ1-3	once	TRBD1	CASSPRTGLDTIYF	TGTGCCAGCAGCCCCCGGACAGGGCTGGACACCATATATTTT
TRBV2	TRBJ1-2	few	TRBD1	CASSRDRGIDGYTF	TGTGCCAGCAGTCGGGACAGGGGGATTGATGGCTACACCTTC
TRBV5-1	TRBJ2-5	-	TRBD2	CASSLNPGGVEETQYF	TGCGCCAGCAGCTTGAATCCGGGAGGGGTTGAAGAGACCCAGTACTTC
TRBV10-3	TRBJ2-2	-	-	CAISRDSNTGELFF	TGTGCCATCAGCCGGGACTCAAACACCGGGGAGCTGTTTTTT
TRBV7-6	TRBJ1-2	-	TRBD1	CASSPRTGTDYGYTF	TGTGCCAGCAGCCCACGGACAGGGACAGACTATGGCTACACCTTC
TRBV11-2	TRBJ2-2	-	TRBD2	CASSSRTSGRGGTGELFF	TGTGCCAGCAGCTCGAGGACTAGCGGGAGGGGGGGCACCGGGGAGCTGTTTTTT
TRBV28	TRBJ2-3	-	-	CASSFGQQTQYF	TGTGCCAGCAGTTTCGGACAGCAAACGCAGTATTTT
TRBV3-1/TRBV3-2	TRBJ1-1	-	-	CASSLQGPAAFF	TGTGCCAGCAGCCTACAGGGCCCCGCGGCTTTCTTT
TRBV5-1	TRBJ2-2	-	TRBD2	CASSAGDTGELFF	TGCGCCAGCAGTGCGGGAGACACCGGGGAGCTGTTTTTT
TRBV18	TRBJ1-6	-	TRBD1	CASSPGTGGGSPLHF	TGTGCCAGCTCACCTGGGACAGGGGGCGGTTCACCCCTCCACTTT
TRBV11-2	TRBJ2-7	-	TRBD1	CASSLRGDRETYEQYF	TGTGCCAGCAGCCTCAGGGGGGACAGGGAAACCTACGAGCAGTACTTC
TRBV18	TRBJ2-1	-	TRBD2	CASSPTSGLDIEQFF	TGTGCCAGCTCACCGACTAGCGGCCTGGATATTGAGCAGTTCTTC
TRBV10-1	TRBJ2-1	once	-	CASSESKENYNEQFF	TGCGCCAGCAGTGAGTCCAAGGAGAACTACAATGAGCAGTTCTTC
TRBV7-9	TRBJ1-4	once	TRBD1	CASSLEGQWPEKLFF	TGTGCCAGCAGCCTAGAGGGACAGTGGCCTGAAAAACTGTTTTTT
TRBV10-1	TRBJ2-1	-	TRBD2	CATSPPGTSGYNEQFF	TGCGCCACCTCCCCTCCCGGGACTAGCGGCTACAATGAGCAGTTCTTC
TRBV12-5	TRBJ2-3	-	-	CASGLNPGDTQYF	TGTGCTAGTGGCCTCAACCCGGGGGATACGCAGTATTTT
TRBV3-1/TRBV3-2	TRBJ1-2	-	-	CASSLGKSYGYTF	TGTGCCAGCAGCCTCGGGAAGTCCTATGGCTACACCTTC
TRBV11-2	TRBJ1-1	few	-	CASSEAANSELNTEAFF	TGTGCCAGCAGCGAAGCCGCAAATAGTGAACTGAACACTGAAGCTTTCTTT
TRBV3-1/TRBV3-2	TRBJ1-2	-	TRBD1	CASSQDQGAGYGYTF	TGTGCCAGCAGCCAAGACCAGGGGGCGGGGTATGGCTACACCTTC
TRBV28	TRBJ1-1	-	-	CASRPSGSPGTEAFF	TGTGCCAGCAGACCCTCTGGCTCCCCGGGGACTGAAGCTTTCTTT
TRBV5-1	TRBJ2-3	-	TRBD1	CASSGQTGQYADTQYF	TGCGCCAGCAGCGGCCAAACGGGACAGTATGCAGATACGCAGTATTTT
TRBV7-6	TRBJ1-6	-	TRBD1	CASSLFAQGNSPLHF	TGTGCCAGCAGCTTATTCGCACAGGGGAATTCACCCCTCCACTTT
TRBV15	TRBJ2-3	-	TRBD1	CATSRDGTGSDTQYF	TGTGCCACCAGCAGAGACGGGACAGGATCAGATACGCAGTATTTT
TRBV9	TRBJ1-4	-	-	CASSSGPNEKLFF	TGTGCCAGCAGCTCAGGCCCGAATGAAAAACTGTTTTTT
TRBV9	TRBJ1-2	-	TRBD1	CASSAHTGVQNYGYTF	TGTGCCAGCAGCGCCCATACAGGGGTACAGAACTATGGCTACACCTTC
TRBV28	TRBJ2-5	-	-	CAAGLAAQETQYF	TGTGCCGCCGGGTTAGCCGCACAAGAGACCCAGTACTTC
TRBV5-1	TRBJ2-1	-	-	CASSLEGSGAYNEQFF	TGCGCCAGCAGCTTGGAAGGTAGCGGTGCTTACAATGAGCAGTTCTTC
TRBV28	TRBJ2-1	-	-	CASSRGGSYNEQFF	TGTGCCAGCAGTCGAGGGGGCTCCTACAATGAGCAGTTCTTC
TRBV9	TRBJ2-1	-	TRBD2	CASSVPPGGTSHTTKVNEQFF	TGTGCCAGCAGCGTGCCCCCCGGCGGGACTAGCCATACAACCAAGGTCAATGAGCAGTTCTTC
TRBV5-1	TRBJ1-3	-	-	CASTLLGQGTGNTIYF	TGCGCCAGCACCCTCTTGGGGCAGGGTACTGGAAACACCATATATTTT
TRBV28	TRBJ1-2	-	-	CASSLGIGSYGYTF	TGTGCCAGCAGTTTGGGCATCGGGAGCTATGGCTACACCTTC
TRBV5-1	TRBJ1-4	-	-	CASSSTTAATNEKLFF	TGCGCCAGCAGCTCTACAACAGCCGCAACTAATGAAAAACTGTTTTTT
TRBV7-9	TRBJ1-1	-	-	CASSPRGGSSAEAFF	TGTGCCAGCAGCCCTCGGGGAGGGAGTAGCGCTGAAGCTTTCTTT
TRBV2	TRBJ1-1	-	-	CASSHQRQIKAFF	TGTGCCAGCAGTCACCAGCGACAGATTAAAGCTTTCTTT
TRBV30	TRBJ1-3	-	-	CAWSVLPPRVGNTIYF	TGTGCCTGGAGTGTACTCCCTCCCAGGGTGGGAAACACCATATATTTT
TRBV11-2	TRBJ1-3	-	-	CASSLYGNGNTIYF	TGTGCCAGCAGCTTATACGGGAACGGAAACACCATATATTTT
TRBV19	TRBJ2-2	-	TRBD2	CASSWGGNTGELFF	TGTGCCAGTAGTTGGGGGGGTAACACCGGGGAGCTGTTTTTT
TRBV6-5	TRBJ2-1	once	TRBD1	CASSSRQGRYNEQFF	TGTGCCAGCAGTTCCCGACAGGGCCGATACAATGAGCAGTTCTTC
TRBV19	TRBJ2-1	-	TRBD2	CASSKLAGGYNEQFF	TGTGCCAGTAGCAAACTAGCGGGAGGCTACAATGAGCAGTTCTTC
TRBV6-5	TRBJ1-2	-	-	CASTKRQIYGYTF	TGTGCCAGCACCAAGAGACAGATCTATGGCTACACCTTC
TRBV30	TRBJ2-3	-	TRBD1	CAWSKFRGWLDTQYF	TGTGCCTGGAGTAAGTTCAGGGGGTGGCTAGATACGCAGTATTTT
TRBV18	TRBJ2-3	-	-	CASSPLSARTDTQYF	TGTGCCAGCTCACCCCTAAGTGCGAGGACAGATACGCAGTATTTT
TRBV27	TRBJ1-1	once	-	CASSPSWTALNTEAFF	TGTGCCAGCAGTCCCAGTTGGACAGCCTTGAACACTGAAGCTTTCTTT
TRBV5-1	TRBJ2-5	-	TRBD2	CASSSSLAGGETQYF	TGCGCCAGCAGTTCGTCACTAGCGGGGGGAGAGACCCAGTACTTC
TRBV6-4	TRBJ2-3	-	-	CASSDGQTDTQYF	TGTGCCAGCAGTGACGGGCAGACAGATACGCAGTATTTT
TRBV7-2	TRBJ2-2	-	TRBD2	CASSPSGTSGSWYTGELFF	TGTGCCAGCAGCCCCTCCGGGACTAGCGGGAGTTGGTACACCGGGGAGCTGTTTTTT
TRBV28	TRBJ1-4	-	-	CASRRGGEKLFF	TGTGCCAGCAGGAGGGGAGGTGAAAAACTGTTTTTT
TRBV5-1	TRBJ2-7	-	-	CASSFNGGNEQYF	TGCGCCAGCAGCTTCAACGGAGGGAACGAGCAGTACTTC
TRBV15	TRBJ1-3	-	-	CATSRDVGAGSGNTIYF	TGTGCCACCAGCAGAGATGTAGGGGCTGGCTCTGGAAACACCATATATTTT